This T cell receptor beta chain originates from a study of cytomegalovirus exposure and HLA in healthy donors. General study findings and limits: Associated with HLA alleles at 0.05 false discovery rate in a later analysis were 15,000 to 20,000 TCR beta sequences. Certain sequence variants were highly shared and formed a cluster, and this cluster was likely a sequencing artifact. As immune exposure information, only CMV serostatus was available.

The J segment lost 5 bases and the V segment lost 0 bases, leaving 7 bases of the junction unmatched. Per germline, CDR1 SGHDT and CDR2 YYEEEE. This CDR3 spans 15 amino acids. This clone was counted between two and nine times. The antigen is undetermined. PCR involved 60 Vbeta and 13 Jbeta primers. Profiled with immunoSEQ multiplex PCR; TCRdb holds only in-frame clones, not every one. The sample has around 150,000 clones, approximately 81% seen once; the top ten hold around 2%. The chain is built from TRBV5-6 and TRBJ2-5, with 7 nucleotides matching TRBD2. The sequence came from a man aged 18 to 30 in good health and CMV-seronegative. The sequenced sample consisted of PBMCs. The CDR3 DNA reads TGTGCCAGCAGCTTGGGTATAAAGGGAGGGGAGACCCAGTACTTC. Translation: CASSLGIKGGETQYF. The full variable domain, its missing parts supplied by reference TRBV5-6 and TRBJ2-5, is DAGVTQSPTHLIKTRGQQVTLRCSPKSGHDTVSWYQQALGQGPQFIFQYYEEEERQRGNFPDRFSGHQFPNYSSELNVNALLLGDSALYLCASSLGIKGGETQYFGPGTRLLVL.